One sample yielded the 26 T cell receptor beta chains listed below, sequenced in a study of regulatory T cells in long-lasting Graves disease. iRepertoire HTBI primers and Arm-PCR of CDR3 regions built TCR beta libraries. TCRdb re-derived calls from the multiplex PCR reads in MiXCR, one entry per CDR3 protein. In the table there are 350,000 to 450,000 distinct CDR3 sequences, 21% of which are singletons. The time point: persistent/refractory GD, antithyroid drugs over 5 years with positive TRAb. PBMCs provided the RNA from which the TCR library was made. The material sequenced was peripheral blood mononuclear cells (PBMCs), taken when the disease was refractory, from a patient treated with antithyroid drugs. Source of these receptors: a female donor with Graves disease.

This clonotype occurred a few times. This chain uses TRBV5-1 with TRBJ1-2, with D possibly TRBD1 on 5 matching bases. Trimming removed 4 bases from V and 7 bases from J, with 26 bases in between. The CDR3 covers 17 residues. Germline lookup yields CDR1 SGHRS and CDR2 YFSETQ. CDR3 nucleotide sequence: TGCGCCAGCAGCCACGCTCTACTTGACCGGGCGAGGGGTGGCTACACCTTC. The encoded protein is CASSHALLDRARGGYTF.

The gene calls are TRBV12-3 or TRBV12-4 and TRBJ2-3; D gene unclear. The V and J ends lost 7 bases and 4 bases respectively, with 15 bases between them. This CDR3 is 14 amino acids long. The CDR3 loop is CASNRAGAPDTQYF. DNA of the CDR3: TGTGCCAGCAATAGAGCTGGCGCTCCAGATACGCAGTATTTT.

The table lists this clonotype with a few counts. This could be a read error, since a much larger clone is one nucleotide away. The chain links TRBV6-1 to TRBJ1-1; D is undetermined. Germline loops: CDR1 MNHNS, CDR2 SASEGT. Trimming removed 4 bases from V and 7 bases from J, with 16 bases in between. The CDR3 length is 14 residues. CDR3 nucleotides: TGTGCCAGCAGTGGGACCCAGGACGGAAATGAAGCTTTCTTT. This codes for CASSGTQDGNEAFF.

This clonotype was seen at least ten times. The chain is built from TRBV7-2 and TRBJ2-5, with a tentative D call TRBD1 (7 bases). Germline V lookup: CDR1 SGHTA, CDR2 FQGNSA. Trimming took off 3 bases at V and 3 bases at J, with 14 bases between the two ends. The CDR3 covers 15 residues. The CDR3: CASSFHRGGEETQYF. The CDR3 region has the DNA TGTGCCAGCAGCTTTCACAGGGGCGGGGAAGAGACCCAGTACTTC.

This clonotype has ten or more counts. The CDR3 region is CASSLGLAGGPLTYEQYF. The CDR3 region has the DNA TGTGCCAGCAGCCTGGGACTAGCGGGAGGTCCTTTAACCTACGAGCAGTACTTC. The rearrangement links TRBV12-3 or TRBV12-4 to TRBJ2-7; 15 bases line up with TRBD2. Trimming took 6 bases from V and 2 from J; bases not matched to a gene: 11. CDR3 length equals 18 residues.

J is TRBJ2-7 and V is TRBV7-6; 14 bases fit TRBD2. The CDR3 has 18 residues. Looked up from germline, CDR1 is SGHVS and CDR2 is FNYEAQ. Unmatched junction bases numbered 13, after V lost 4 bases and J lost 5 bases. CDR3 bases: TGTGCCAGCAGCTCCGGGACTAGCGGGAGCCCCAACCCCCACGAGCAGTACTTC. Translated: CASSSGTSGSPNPHEQYF.

This clonotype was seen a few times. The chain is built from TRBV11-2 and TRBJ2-6; 8 positions match TRBD1. The junction had 4 bases not matched to a gene; V was cut back by 9 bases and J by 0 bases. Looked up from germline, CDR1 is SGHAT and CDR2 is FQNNGV. This CDR3 contains 15 residues. The CDR3 sequence is CASRDRSSGANVLTF. The CDR3 DNA reads as TGTGCCAGTAGGGACAGGAGCTCTGGGGCCAACGTCCTGACTTTC.

The V call is TRBV20-1, the J call TRBJ2-1, with 13 bases matching TRBD2. V was pared by 5 bases and J by 9 bases, with 10 bases of the junction left unmatched. The V gene's germline CDR1 is DFQATT and CDR2 SNEGSKA (reference sequence). The CDR3 covers 15 residues. The CDR3 loop is CSARTSGRHYGEQFF. The DNA of the CDR3 is TGCAGTGCTCGGACTAGCGGGAGACATTACGGTGAGCAGTTCTTC.

This clonotype has a count of ten or more. CDR3 bases: TGTGCCAGCAGCCCGGAAAGGAAGGGGTACGAGCAGTACTTC. Protein: CASSPERKGYEQYF. The chain recombines TRBV6-1 with TRBJ2-7; tentatively, D is TRBD1 (5 bases). Trimming cost V 6 bases and J 4 bases, with 16 bases left between them. CDR1 is MNHNS, CDR2 SASEGT, per germline. This CDR3 is 14 amino acids long.

This clonotype was picked up many times. This chain joins TRBV6-6 and TRBJ2-2, with 9 bases identical to TRBD2. With 0 bases clipped from V and 0 bases from J, the junction kept 2 bases outside the gene matches. The length of the CDR3 is 17 residues. The germline CDR1 and CDR2 sequences are MNHNY and SVGAGI (reference sequence). The CDR3 region is CASSYSASGTNTGELFF. CDR3 sequence (DNA): TGTGCCAGCAGTTACTCGGCTAGCGGGACGAACACCGGGGAGCTGTTTTTT.

On this clonotype itself: At one of its ends the junction is not consistent with the germline gene, which may arise from a read error. The J gene is TRBJ1-5, the V gene TRBV28, with TRBD1 identical over 7 bases. The CDR3 loop spans 15 amino acids. Germline V gene lookup returns CDR1 MDHEN and CDR2 SYDVKM. CDR3 sequence (DNA): TGTACCAGCAGCTGGGGATTAAACAGGGGACAGCCCCAGCATTTT. Translated, it gives CTSSWGLNRGQPQHF.

The sample holds a few counts of this clonotype. This chain uses TRBV20-1 with TRBJ2-7; TRBD2 matches 11 bases. This CDR3 is 12 amino acids long. The trim removed 4 bases at V and 5 bases at J, leaving 1 base unmatched. CDR1 is DFQATT, CDR2 SNEGSKA, per germline (reference sequence). Written as DNA, the CDR3 is TGCAGTGCTACGGGACTAGCGGACGAGCAGTACTTC. Protein sequence: CSATGLADEQYF.

This clonotype occurred many times. The V and J genes are TRBV24-1 and TRBJ1-2, with 7 bases lining up with TRBD1. V shed 9 bases, J shed 5 bases, and the junction held 14 bases outside the gene matches. CDR3 length: 15 residues. Germline V gene lookup returns CDR1 KGHDR and CDR2 SFDVKD. The CDR3 nucleotides are TGTGCCACCTTTGACGGGCGGGACAGCTTATATGGCTACACCTTC. Protein sequence: CATFDGRDSLYGYTF.

This rearrangement joins TRBV5-6 to TRBJ2-5, with unresolved D. Germline V gives CDR1 SGHDT, CDR2 YYEEEE. V was shortened by 4 bases and J by 4 bases, with 14 bases between the two germline ends. This CDR3 spans 14 amino acids. The CDR3: CASSQPGLTETQYF. The CDR3, as DNA: TGTGCCAGCAGCCAACCCGGGCTTACAGAGACCCAGTACTTC.

In its sample, this clonotype was seen many times. The chain employs TRBV9 and TRBJ2-7, with D possibly being TRBD1 (6 bases). The CDR3 sequence is 15 residues long. CDR1 is SGDLS, CDR2 YYNGEE, per germline. V gave up 0 bases and J gave up 5 bases, with 15 bases separating them. The CDR3 DNA follows: TGTGCCAGCAGCGTAGGAGGGGGATTAGGAAACGAGCAGTACTTC. Protein product: CASSVGGGLGNEQYF.

This clonotype showed up many times. The V call is TRBV5-4, the J call TRBJ2-5, with TRBD2 identical over 11 bases. Germline values: CDR1 SGHNT, CDR2 YYREEE (reference sequence). The trim removed 4 bases at V and 3 bases at J, leaving 8 bases unmatched. The CDR3 totals 16 residues. CDR3 nucleotide sequence: TGTGCCAGCAGCCCCCGGGGACTAGCGGAAAAAGAGACCCAGTACTTC. Its translation is CASSPRGLAEKETQYF. Drawing the rest from reference TRBV5-4 and TRBJ2-5, the complete variable domain is ETGVTQSPTHLIKTRGQQVTLRCSSQSGHNTVSWYQQALGQGPQFIFQYYREEENGRGNFPPRFSGLQFPNYSSELNVNALELDDSALYLCASSPRGLAEKETQYFGPGTRLLVL.

This clonotype has just a few counts. This chain connects TRBV27 to TRBJ2-7; weak D call: TRBD1 (6 bases). Trimming removed 0 bases from V and 8 bases from J, with 23 bases in between. The CDR3 has 17 residues. CDR1 and CDR2 from the germline V gene are MNHEY and SMNVEV (reference sequence). The CDR3: CASSLSPWDTGWVKQYF. DNA for the CDR3: TGTGCCAGCAGTTTATCCCCTTGGGACACGGGTTGGGTTAAGCAGTACTTC.

The sample holds many counts of this clonotype. This rearrangement joins TRBV28 to TRBJ2-3; D not certain. This CDR3 has 13 amino acids. Germline CDR1 is MDHEN and CDR2 is SYDVKM. The V end was cut by 2 bases, the J end by 8 bases, with 11 bases between. The CDR3 here is CASSLTALGTQYF. As DNA, the CDR3 is TGTGCCAGCAGTTTAACGGCGCTAGGTACGCAGTATTTT. Supplemented by reference TRBV28 and TRBJ2-3, the full variable domain reads DVKVTQSSRYLVKRTGEKVFLECVQDMDHENMFWYRQDPGLGLRLIYFSYDVKMKEKGDIPEGYSVSREKKERFSLILESASTNQTSMYLCASSLTALGTQYFGPGTRLTVL.

This clonotype has ten or more counts. In DNA, the CDR3 is TGTGCCACCAGCAGTCGGGGAGGGGGTGAGACCCAGTACTTC. Translated, it gives CATSSRGGGETQYF. The chain recombines TRBV15 with TRBJ2-5, with a tentative D call TRBD2 (7 bases). This CDR3 contains 14 residues. The germline gives CDR1 LNHNV, CDR2 YYDKDF (reference sequence). Trimming cost V 3 bases and J 5 bases, with 13 bases left between them.

This clonotype was picked up many times. CDR3 loop: CASSEEGAISNQPQHF. CDR3 in DNA: TGTGCCAGCAGTGAAGAGGGGGCGATCAGCAATCAGCCCCAGCATTTT. The chain combines TRBV6-1 with TRBJ1-5; TRBD1 agrees at 7 bases. The J segment lost 1 base and the V segment lost 1 base, leaving 4 bases of the junction unmatched. Looked up from germline, CDR1 is MNHNS and CDR2 is SASEGT. The CDR3 has 16 amino acids.

Ten or more counts support this clonotype. The chain has TRBV6-8 and TRBJ1-6; the D gene is possibly TRBD1 (5 bases). Trimming removed 5 bases from V and 6 bases from J, with 8 bases in between. The CDR3 runs to 13 residues. Germline V gives CDR1 MNHGY, CDR2 SAAAGT. Written as DNA, the CDR3 is TGTGCCAGCAGTCGCCAGGGTAATTCACCCCTCCACTTT. Encoded protein: CASSRQGNSPLHF.

This clonotype was seen at least ten times. This chain links TRBV28 with TRBJ1-1, with D possibly being TRBD1 (5 bases). V lost 1 base and J lost 2, with 11 bases in between. The V gene's germline CDR1 is MDHEN and CDR2 SYDVKM. The CDR3 has 15 residues. The CDR3 DNA is TGTGCCAGCAGTTTATTATCCGGGGACAACACTGAAGCTTTCTTT. Protein: CASSLLSGDNTEAFF. The full variable domain, its missing parts supplied by reference TRBV28 and TRBJ1-1, is DVKVTQSSRYLVKRTGEKVFLECVQDMDHENMFWYRQDPGLGLRLIYFSYDVKMKEKGDIPEGYSVSREKKERFSLILESASTNQTSMYLCASSLLSGDNTEAFFGQGTRLTVV.

The rearrangement joins TRBV6-2 or TRBV6-3 to TRBJ2-5; a possible D gene is TRBD2 (6 bases). This CDR3 region has 11 residues. Germline CDR1 and CDR2: MNHEY and SVGEGT. The germline V and J ends were trimmed by 8 bases and 10 bases, with 14 bases remaining between them. The CDR3 DNA follows: TGTGCCAGCGGAGGGGCGGATGGCCAGTACTTC. This translates into CASGGADGQYF.

The sample holds many counts of this clonotype. The chain combines TRBV27 with TRBJ1-2; 7 bases align to TRBD1. CDR3 length: 15 amino acids. The V gene's germline CDR1 is MNHEY and CDR2 SMNVEV (reference sequence). The J segment lost 7 bases and the V segment lost 5 bases, leaving 13 bases of the junction unmatched. CDR3 residues: CASSPRQGLSAGYTF. Written as DNA, the CDR3 is TGTGCCAGCAGTCCAAGACAGGGCCTCTCGGCTGGCTACACCTTC.

A word on this clonotype: A much larger clone differs by one base, so this may be a read error. The genes are TRBV7-9 and TRBJ2-7; TRBD2 might be the D (6 bases). Trimming pared 5 bases from V and 1 base from J, leaving 24 bases between. Germline V gene data show CDR1 as SEHNR and CDR2 as FQNEAQ (reference sequence). There are 18 residues in the CDR3. CDR3 protein: CASSLNPGISGLSYEQYF. DNA for the CDR3: TGTGCCAGCAGCCTCAACCCCGGGATTAGCGGCCTATCCTACGAGCAGTACTTC.

This clonotype was detected ten times or more. The chain has TRBV6-1 and TRBJ2-7, with D maybe TRBD2 (6 bases). Per germline, CDR1 MNHNS and CDR2 SASEGT. This CDR3 comprises 15 residues. Trimming shortened V by 5 bases and J by 2 bases, and 16 bases separated the two germline ends. Written as DNA, the CDR3 is TGTGCCAGCAGTCCGGCCGGGACTCTACCCTACGAGCAGTACTTC. It translates to CASSPAGTLPYEQYF.